These 19 T cell receptor beta chains were all obtained from the same sample, sequenced in a study of response to subunit inactivated influenza vaccine. TCRdb processed the RT-PCR reads anew with MiXCR; each CDR3 protein has one entry. The sample contains approximately 520,000 distinct CDR3 sequences, more than 15% of which appear only once. The source was CD4+ T cells sorted from PBMCs, collected approximately 25 months after vaccination. These receptors were obtained from a man between 50 and 69 years old who received an inactivated influenza vaccine.

The genes are TRBV10-3 and TRBJ2-3; D unclear. V gave up 8 bases and J gave up 5 bases, with 14 bases separating them. CDR3 length: 13 amino acids. Germline V gene data show CDR1 as ENHRY and CDR2 as SYGVKD. DNA of the CDR3: TGTGCCATCTCGGCACTCGTTAAAGATACGCAGTATTTT. Translation gives CAISALVKDTQYF.

This clonotype was seen ten or more times. The gene calls are TRBV6-2 or TRBV6-3 and TRBJ2-7, with 8 bases that match TRBD1. In germline, CDR1 is MNHEY, CDR2 SVGEGT. The V segment lost 3 bases and the J segment 3 bases; nucleotides outside the gene matches: 13. The CDR3 runs to 17 residues. The DNA for the CDR3 is TGTGCCAGCAGTTATCCGACACAGGGGGAGGTGGTCTACGAGCAGTACTTC. Residues: CASSYPTQGEVVYEQYF.

This chain joins TRBV27 and TRBJ1-6; maybe TRBD1 (6 bases). Germline V gene data show CDR1 as MNHEY and CDR2 as SMNVEV (reference sequence). The CDR3 extends over 16 amino acids. V lost 7 bases and J lost 8, with 21 bases in between. As DNA, the CDR3 is TGTGCCAGCACCGAATGGGCAGGGGTTCGCTATTCACCCCTCCACTTT. Translation gives CASTEWAGVRYSPLHF.

CDR3 in amino acids: CSAIGQNQPQHF. The CDR3 nucleotides read TGCAGTGCGATTGGACAGAATCAGCCCCAGCATTTT. The chain carries TRBV20-1 and TRBJ1-5, with D tentatively TRBD1 (6 bases). This CDR3 region has 12 residues. Trimming pared 6 bases from V and 4 bases from J, leaving 10 bases between. Germline CDR1 reads DFQATT; CDR2 reads SNEGSKA (reference sequence).

This clonotype came up a few times. This chain connects TRBV4-2 to TRBJ2-2, with TRBD2 identical over 9 bases. Germline values: CDR1 LGHNA, CDR2 YNFKEQ. This CDR3 spans 16 amino acids. V was pared by 2 bases and J by 2 bases, with 3 bases of the junction left unmatched. CDR3 region: CASSQNSGGNTGELFF. In DNA form, the CDR3 reads TGTGCCAGCAGCCAAAATAGCGGGGGCAACACCGGGGAGCTGTTTTTT.

The chain has TRBV11-2 and TRBJ2-2, with D uncertain. The CDR3 extends over 13 amino acids. V lost 5 bases and J 5 bases, leaving 9 bases between the germline ends. Germline V gene sequence: CDR1 SGHAT, CDR2 FQNNGV. In DNA, the CDR3 is TGTGCCAGCAGCCCCACCGCGACCGGGGAGCTGTTTTTT. This translates into CASSPTATGELFF. The full variable domain, with the rest looked up from reference TRBV11-2 and TRBJ2-2, is EAGVAQSPRYKIIEKRQSVAFWCNPISGHATLYWYQQILGQGPKLLIQFQNNGVVDDSQLPKDRFSAERLKGVDSTLKIQPAKLEDSAVYLCASSPTATGELFFGEGSRLTVL.

As DNA, the CDR3 is TGTGCCAGCAGCCCAGTGGAGACCCAGTACTTC. The encoded protein is CASSPVETQYF. V is TRBV7-9 and J is TRBJ2-5, with D unclear. V was trimmed by 5 bases and J by 5 bases, leaving 6 bases between them. Germline CDR1 is SEHNR and CDR2 is FQNEAQ (reference sequence). The CDR3 totals 11 residues. Full variable domain (outside the CDR3, taken from reference TRBV7-9 and TRBJ2-5): DTGVSQNPRHKITKRGQNVTFRCDPISEHNRLYWYRQTLGQGPEFLTYFQNEAQLEKSRLLSDRFSAERPKGSFSTLEIQRTEQGDSAMYLCASSPVETQYFGPGTRLLVL.

This clonotype was observed a handful of times. This chain uses TRBV4-2 with TRBJ2-1, with TRBD2 identical over 7 bases. V lost 6 bases and J lost 4; bases outside the gene matches: 9. The CDR3 covers 15 residues. Per germline, CDR1 LGHNA and CDR2 YNFKEQ. CDR3 DNA: TGTGCCAGCAGTTTACTAGCGAACGAGTACAATGAGCAGTTCTTC. Translating it yields CASSLLANEYNEQFF.

This clonotype was counted between two and nine times. The CDR3 region is CASSMDRGLDGELFF. The CDR3 region has the DNA TGTGCCAGCAGCATGGACAGGGGGCTAGACGGGGAGCTGTTTTTT. The chain couples TRBV2 to TRBJ2-2; 11 positions agree with TRBD1. Germline V gene sequence: CDR1 SNHLY, CDR2 FYNNEI. The V segment lost 6 bases and the J segment 7 bases; nucleotides outside the gene matches: 7. The CDR3 loop spans 15 amino acids.

The rearrangement uses TRBV29-1 and TRBJ2-1; 10 bases match TRBD1. Germline CDR1 reads SQVTM; CDR2 reads ANQGSEA. After removal of 5 bases from V and 3 bases from J, the junction contained 4 bases not matched to a gene. The CDR3 runs 14 residues. CDR3 sequence: CSVTGQGDYNEQFF. In nucleotides, the CDR3 is TGCAGCGTTACCGGACAGGGGGACTACAATGAGCAGTTCTTC.

This chain links TRBV4-3 with TRBJ2-5, with 12 bases aligning to TRBD2. Per germline, CDR1 LGHNA and CDR2 YSLEER. Trimming removed 4 bases from V and 4 bases from J; junction bases left unmatched: 7. This CDR3 spans 16 amino acids. The CDR3 coding sequence is TGCGCCAGCAGCCCATCCGCGGGACTAGCGGGAGAGACCCAGTACTTC. Encoded protein: CASSPSAGLAGETQYF.

There are a few counts of this clonotype. The CDR3: CSATRRGTLAGEQYF. CDR3 sequence (DNA): TGCAGTGCTACCCGCCGGGGGACACTTGCGGGGGAGCAGTACTTC. The chain carries TRBV20-1 and TRBJ2-7; D assignment may be TRBD1 or TRBD2 (6 bases each). CDR1 is DFQATT and CDR2 is SNEGSKA in the germline V gene (reference sequence). Trimming pared 4 bases from V and 7 bases from J, leaving 23 bases between. The CDR3 runs to 15 residues.

A few counts support this clonotype. J is TRBJ2-2 and V is TRBV12-3 or TRBV12-4, with D possibly TRBD1 on 5 matching bases. The length of the CDR3 is 14 residues. V was trimmed by 1 base and J by 8 bases, leaving 11 bases between them. CDR3 bases: TGTGCCAGCAGTTTAGGCCAGGGAAAGGGGGAGCTGTTTTTT. Its protein is CASSLGQGKGELFF.

The table lists this clonotype with many counts. The chain is built from TRBV20-1 and TRBJ1-6; maybe TRBD1 (5 bases). Germline CDR1 reads DFQATT; CDR2 reads SNEGSKA (reference sequence). The V end lost 5 bases, the J end lost 6 bases, and 11 bases lay between the germline ends. The CDR3 loop spans 13 amino acids. This CDR3 reads CSAERQTNSPLHF. The CDR3 DNA sequence: TGCAGTGCTGAGCGACAGACTAATTCACCCCTCCACTTT.

In its sample, this clonotype was seen a few times. The chain is built from TRBV2 and TRBJ1-1; D may be TRBD1 (5 bases). The germline gives CDR1 SNHLY, CDR2 FYNNEI. Trimming took off 4 bases at V and 0 bases at J, with 9 bases between the two ends. The CDR3 length is 14 residues. The CDR3 DNA is TGTGCCAGCAGTGGGGAGGGACTGAACACTGAAGCTTTCTTT. Protein sequence: CASSGEGLNTEAFF.

This clonotype was detected ten times or more. The chain uses TRBV20-1 and TRBJ2-3; TRBD2 agrees at 8 bases. The V gene's germline CDR1 is DFQATT and CDR2 SNEGSKA (reference sequence). V lost 3 bases and J lost 0; bases outside the gene matches: 8. This CDR3 is built from 16 residues. In DNA form, the CDR3 reads TGCAGTGCTAGCCAAGAGGTAGCGGGAAGCACAGATACGCAGTATTTT. Protein product: CSASQEVAGSTDTQYF.

This clonotype has ten or more counts. This chain uses TRBV5-1 with TRBJ2-7, with D hard to call. The CDR3 is made up of 14 amino acids. The germline V and J ends were trimmed by 0 bases and 9 bases, with 16 bases remaining between them. The germline gives CDR1 SGHRS, CDR2 YFSETQ. In DNA, the CDR3 is TGCGCCAGCAGCTTGGCCACAAATTTAAGAAGGCAGTACTTC. Translation gives CASSLATNLRRQYF.

The rearrangement joins TRBV10-3 to TRBJ2-2, with D unclear. The CDR3 sequence is 14 residues long. CDR1 is ENHRY, CDR2 SYGVKD, per germline. Trimming pared 3 bases from V and 2 bases from J, leaving 7 bases between. The CDR3 sequence is CAISDSSNTGELFF. DNA for the CDR3: TGTGCCATCAGTGATTCATCAAACACCGGGGAGCTGTTTTTT.

In this sample, this clonotype turned up a few times. The DNA of the CDR3 is TGTGCCACCATTGGATCCTACAATGAGCAGTTCTTC. It specifies CATIGSYNEQFF. The chain is built from TRBV3-1 and TRBJ2-1; D remains ambiguous. V lost 10 bases to trimming and J lost 1 base, with 8 bases between them. The CDR3 runs to 12 residues. Per germline, CDR1 LGHDT and CDR2 YNNKEL (reference sequence).